The clone carrying this T cell receptor beta chain was counted between two and nine times. Its specificity is not known. V lost 5 bases and J lost 7; bases outside the gene matches: 12. The CDR3 has 15 residues. Germline V gives CDR1 SGHTA, CDR2 FQGNSA. These data belong to a study of T cell repertoires in cytomegalovirus infection. Overall study context: Recently identified HLA-C-restricted CMV epitopes were used, and well-studied HLA-B-restricted CMV epitopes were used as well.

TCRdb re-called the reads through MiXCR, storing one row per CDR3 protein. The sample holds about 700,000 distinct CDR3 sequences; around a third are singletons and the top ten take roughly 20%. Overall study findings and caveats: The study found HLA-C-restricted CMV-specific TCR beta clonotypes dominating the ex vivo response.

The source was cultured PBMCs, collected from culture after CMV antigen stimulation. The TCR originated in a human donor in good health (CMV status not recorded). Some clones in this sample may be carry-over from other donors' samples. The chain has TRBV7-2 and TRBJ2-7; TRBD2 aligns across 9 bases. This chain's CDR3 is CASSRIGLAGREQYF. Here the CDR3 DNA reads TGTGCCAGCAGCCGTATAGGGCTAGCGGGGAGGGAGCAGTACTTC.